The rows below give T cell receptor beta chains drawn from one sample of a study of blood T cell repertoires in COVID-19. Using immunoSEQ multiplex PCR, the repertoire was profiled, and TCRdb retains in-frame clones only, with some absent. The data contain about 110,000 clones, approximately 78% of them singletons. What was sequenced was peripheral blood. The receptors were gathered from a man between 65 and 80 years old with acute or convalescent COVID-19. Both conserved end residues are part of each CDR3. D genes are given only for firm matches. Only part of the rows carry a size: once, few, many, or a class if the clone is expanded.

TRBJ2-2 | TRBD2 | . | TRBV10-2 | TGCGCCAGCAGAGCAGGGACTAGCGGAGGAGTCGGGGAGCTGTTTTTT | CASRAGTSGGVGELFF
TRBJ2-1 | TRBD1 | few | TRBV24-1 | TGTGCCACCCTACGGACAGGGAGCTCCTACAATGAGCAGTTCTTC | CATLRTGSSYNEQFF
TRBJ1-1 | . | . | TRBV5-4 | TGTGCCAGCAGCGCGGGTCTTCGGGATTCAACTGAAGCTTTCTTT | CASSAGLRDSTEAFF
TRBJ2-2 | . | . | TRBV9 | TGTGCCAGCAGCGTAGGAGTAGCCGGGGAGCTGTTTTTT | CASSVGVAGELFF
TRBJ2-1 | TRBD2 | . | TRBV5-1 | TGCGCCAGCAGCTTGTTATCTTGGGGGGGTAATGAGCAGTTCTTC | CASSLLSWGGNEQFF
TRBJ1-2 | TRBD1 | . | TRBV9 | TGTGCCAGCAGCGTAGGGACAGGGGTTGTTGGCTACACCTTC | CASSVGTGVVGYTF
TRBJ2-7 | . | . | TRBV9 | TGTGCCAGCAGCGTAGGAAATAGTATCTCCTACGAGCAGTACTTC | CASSVGNSISYEQYF
TRBJ1-4 | . | . | TRBV28 | TGTGCCAGCAGTACTTCAGGGATTCAAAAACTGTTTTTT | CASSTSGIQKLFF
TRBJ2-7 | TRBD2 | . | TRBV25-1 | TGTGCCAGCAGACCAGCTAGCGGGAGCTTCTACGAGCAGTACTTC | CASRPASGSFYEQYF
TRBJ1-2 | . | . | TRBV28 | TGTGCCAGCAGTGCCGGGAGTCAGGCTACCTATGGCTACACCTTC | CASSAGSQATYGYTF
TRBJ1-1 | . | . | TRBV5-1 | TGCGCCAGCAGCCGGGAGGGACGGAAGGACACTGAAGCTTTCTTT | CASSREGRKDTEAFF
TRBJ2-7 | . | . | TRBV7-3 | TGTGCCAGCAGCCCGACGGGAACCTACGAGCAGTACTTC | CASSPTGTYEQYF
TRBJ2-1 | . | . | TRBV28 | TGTGCCAGCAGTTCAAGTAGTAGCGGCCACGAGCAGTTCTTC | CASSSSSSGHEQFF
TRBJ2-4 | . | . | TRBV28 | TGTGCCAGCAGTTCCGGTGCTTCAAACATTCAGTACTTC | CASSSGASNIQYF
TRBJ2-5 | . | . | TRBV7-2 | TGTGCCAGCAGCTACAGGGTGCAAGAGACCCAGTACTTC | CASSYRVQETQYF
TRBJ2-1 | . | . | TRBV7-3 | TGTGCCAGCAGCCAGGGGAGAAACAATGAGCAGTTCTTC | CASSQGRNNEQFF
TRBJ2-7 | TRBD2 | few | TRBV4-1 | TGCGCCAGCAGCCAGCCTAGCGGGGGGGGGACCTACGAGCAGTACTTC | CASSQPSGGGTYEQYF
TRBJ2-4 | . | few | TRBV5-1 | TGCGCCAGCGCGGGATTTCCCGGCTCCGGAAACATTCAGTACTTC | CASAGFPGSGNIQYF
TRBJ2-1 | . | . | TRBV27 | TGTGCCAGCAGTTTATCAAAACAAATCTACAATGAGCAGTTCTTC | CASSLSKQIYNEQFF
TRBJ2-2 | . | . | TRBV3-1/TRBV3-2 | TGTGCCAGCAGCCAAGCCAGGACCGGGGAGCTGTTTTTT | CASSQARTGELFF
TRBJ2-3 | TRBD1 | . | TRBV7-2 | TGTGCCAGCAGCCTATCCCGGGACAGGCAAGATACGCAGTATTTT | CASSLSRDRQDTQYF
TRBJ2-7 | TRBD1 | many | TRBV5-1 | TGCGCCAGCAGCTCAAACAGGGGAAACTCCTACGAGCAGTACTTC | CASSSNRGNSYEQYF
TRBJ1-1 | . | . | TRBV11-3 | TGTGCCAGCAGCCCTGGGCCGAACACTGAAGCTTTCTTT | CASSPGPNTEAFF
TRBJ2-1 | . | once | TRBV20-1 | TGCAGTGCTAGTTCTAGTTTACGGGTGGACAATGAGCAGTTCTTC | CSASSSLRVDNEQFF
TRBJ1-4 | . | . | TRBV5-1 | TGCGCCAGCAGCTTGGAGAGAATCGAAAAACTGTTTTTT | CASSLERIEKLFF
TRBJ2-3 | . | . | TRBV1 | TGCACCAGCGGGACTAGCGGGAGCACAGATACGCAGTATTTT | CTSGTSGSTDTQYF
TRBJ2-6 | . | . | TRBV5-1 | TGCGCCAGCAGCTTGGCCGGGTCCGGGGCCAACGTCCTGACTTTC | CASSLAGSGANVLTF
TRBJ1-2 | . | . | TRBV6-6 | TGTGCCAGCAGTTCGTGGGACTCTAACTATGGCTACACCTTC | CASSSWDSNYGYTF